These T cell receptor beta chains were read from a single sample in a study of response to subunit inactivated influenza vaccine. TCRdb reprocessed the RT-PCR reads via MiXCR and lists one record per CDR3 protein. The sample holds roughly 710,000 distinct CDR3 sequences, 11% to 15% seen once. Sequencing was performed on PBMCs from blood, taken 14 to 15 days before vaccination. These receptors were obtained from a man over 45 who received an inactivated influenza vaccine. CDR3s include the opening cysteine and the closing phenylalanine or tryptophan. D genes are given only for firm matches. Rows give clone size only sometimes, using once, few, many, or a class for an expanded clone.

CDR3aa: CASSQMLSSYNSPLHF; CDR3nt: TGTGCCAGCAGCCAAATGCTAAGCTCCTATAATTCACCCCTCCACTTT; d_gene: NA; v_gene: TRBV5-8; j_gene: TRBJ1-6; abundance: few
CDR3aa: CASSRGTGEEKLFF; CDR3nt: TGTGCCAGCAGCCGGGGGACAGGGGAAGAAAAACTGTTTTTT; d_gene: TRBD1; v_gene: TRBV7-2; j_gene: TRBJ1-4; abundance: NA
CDR3aa: CASSLGNGPQHF; CDR3nt: TGCGCCAGCAGCTTGGGGAACGGGCCCCAGCATTTT; d_gene: NA; v_gene: TRBV5-1; j_gene: TRBJ1-5; abundance: few
CDR3aa: CASSYEWNTEAFF; CDR3nt: TGTGCCAGCAGTTATGAATGGAACACTGAAGCTTTCTTT; d_gene: NA; v_gene: TRBV7-7; j_gene: TRBJ1-1; abundance: many
CDR3aa: CASSQDGVLTGELFF; CDR3nt: TGTGCCAGCAGCCAAGACGGAGTCCTTACCGGGGAGCTGTTTTTT; d_gene: NA; v_gene: TRBV3-1; j_gene: TRBJ2-2; abundance: NA
CDR3aa: CASSLVPRTNTEAFF; CDR3nt: TGTGCCAGCAGCTTAGTTCCGAGAACGAACACTGAAGCTTTCTTT; d_gene: NA; v_gene: TRBV7-2; j_gene: TRBJ1-1; abundance: few
CDR3aa: CASSLNWGYEQFF; CDR3nt: TGTGCCAGCAGCCTCAACTGGGGGTATGAGCAGTTCTTC; d_gene: NA; v_gene: TRBV7-9; j_gene: TRBJ2-1; abundance: few
CDR3aa: CASSPSDPNEQFF; CDR3nt: TGTGCCAGCAGCCCCTCCGACCCGAATGAGCAGTTCTTC; d_gene: NA; v_gene: TRBV7-9; j_gene: TRBJ2-1; abundance: NA
CDR3aa: CASSPSRSTGELFF; CDR3nt: TGTGCTAGCAGCCCCTCCCGGAGCACCGGGGAGCTGTTTTTT; d_gene: NA; v_gene: TRBV7-7; j_gene: TRBJ2-2; abundance: many
CDR3aa: CSATGLNKETQYF; CDR3nt: TGCAGTGCCACGGGACTAAATAAAGAGACCCAGTACTTC; d_gene: TRBD2; v_gene: TRBV20-1; j_gene: TRBJ2-5; abundance: NA
CDR3aa: CSAGRGIGDGYTF; CDR3nt: TGCAGTGCTGGCAGGGGCATCGGCGATGGCTACACCTTC; d_gene: NA; v_gene: TRBV20-1; j_gene: TRBJ1-2; abundance: few
CDR3aa: CSAGGFSTDTQYF; CDR3nt: TGCAGTGCTGGGGGGTTTAGCACAGATACGCAGTATTTT; d_gene: NA; v_gene: TRBV20-1; j_gene: TRBJ2-3; abundance: few
CDR3aa: CASSQNLAGGTRIETQYF; CDR3nt: TGCGCCAGCAGCCAAAACCTAGCGGGAGGAACCCGGATAGAGACCCAGTACTTC; d_gene: TRBD2; v_gene: TRBV4-3; j_gene: TRBJ2-5; abundance: NA
CDR3aa: CASSPNQGNQPQHF; CDR3nt: TGTGCCAGCTCACCAAATCAGGGCAATCAGCCCCAGCATTTT; d_gene: NA; v_gene: TRBV18; j_gene: TRBJ1-5; abundance: few
CDR3aa: CASSFPRQPQHF; CDR3nt: TGTGCCAGCAGCTTTCCCCGTCAGCCCCAGCATTTT; d_gene: NA; v_gene: TRBV7-2; j_gene: TRBJ1-5; abundance: few
CDR3aa: CASSGERLAGANEQYF; CDR3nt: TGTGCCAGCAGTGGGGAAAGGCTAGCGGGGGCCAACGAGCAGTACTTC; d_gene: TRBD2; v_gene: TRBV2; j_gene: TRBJ2-7; abundance: few
CDR3aa: CASSYRAHRLNTEAFF; CDR3nt: TGTGCCAGCAGTTATCGGGCTCATAGGCTGAACACTGAAGCTTTCTTT; d_gene: NA; v_gene: TRBV6-2/TRBV6-3; j_gene: TRBJ1-1; abundance: NA
CDR3aa: CSARDLSGTGSYEQYF; CDR3nt: TGCAGTGCTAGAGATCTGAGCGGGACAGGGTCCTACGAGCAGTACTTC; d_gene: TRBD1; v_gene: TRBV20-1; j_gene: TRBJ2-7; abundance: NA
CDR3aa: CSGNPRGGETQYF; CDR3nt: TGCAGCGGTAACCCTAGGGGGGGAGAGACCCAGTACTTC; d_gene: NA; v_gene: TRBV29-1; j_gene: TRBJ2-5; abundance: NA
CDR3aa: CASSQDFPLATDLKQYF; CDR3nt: TGCGCCAGCAGCCAAGATTTTCCCCTAGCGACAGATTTGAAGCAGTACTTC; d_gene: NA; v_gene: TRBV4-3; j_gene: TRBJ2-7; abundance: few
CDR3aa: CSARDYKSYNSPLHF; CDR3nt: TGCAGTGCTAGAGATTATAAATCCTATAATTCACCCCTCCACTTT; d_gene: NA; v_gene: TRBV20-1; j_gene: TRBJ1-6; abundance: NA
CDR3aa: CASGSNYGYTF; CDR3nt: TGCGCCAGCGGGTCGAACTATGGCTACACCTTC; d_gene: NA; v_gene: TRBV5-1; j_gene: TRBJ1-2; abundance: few
CDR3aa: CSARARLAGGRETQYF; CDR3nt: TGCAGTGCTAGAGCAAGACTAGCGGGGGGTCGAGAGACCCAGTACTTC; d_gene: TRBD2; v_gene: TRBV20-1; j_gene: TRBJ2-5; abundance: few
CDR3aa: CASSVNDGSYEQYF; CDR3nt: TGTGCCAGCAGCGTGAACGACGGCTCCTACGAGCAGTACTTC; d_gene: NA; v_gene: TRBV9; j_gene: TRBJ2-7; abundance: few
CDR3aa: CAISESFHEQYF; CDR3nt: TGTGCCATCAGTGAGTCTTTCCACGAGCAGTACTTC; d_gene: NA; v_gene: TRBV10-3; j_gene: TRBJ2-7; abundance: NA
CDR3aa: CASSQDLGIAKNIQYF; CDR3nt: TGTGCCAGCAGCCAAGATTTAGGGATAGCCAAAAACATTCAGTACTTC; d_gene: NA; v_gene: TRBV14; j_gene: TRBJ2-4; abundance: NA
CDR3aa: CASSLAPLPPSNGGEKEFF; CDR3nt: TGTGCCAGCAGCTTAGCGCCGTTGCCTCCCTCGAACGGGGGGGAAAAGGAGTTCTTC; d_gene: TRBD2; v_gene: TRBV7-2; j_gene: TRBJ2-1; abundance: NA
CDR3aa: CATSRGLAGEWNTQYF; CDR3nt: TGTGCCACCAGCAGAGGGCTAGCCGGGGAATGGAATACGCAGTATTTT; d_gene: NA; v_gene: TRBV15; j_gene: TRBJ2-3; abundance: few
CDR3aa: CAISADRAGGNSPLHF; CDR3nt: TGTGCCATCAGTGCGGACAGGGCGGGGGGGAATTCACCCCTCCACTTT; d_gene: TRBD1; v_gene: TRBV10-3; j_gene: TRBJ1-6; abundance: few
CDR3aa: CASSSTPGTRGTQYF; CDR3nt: TGTGCCAGCAGCTCTACTCCCGGGACTAGGGGTACGCAGTATTTT; d_gene: TRBD2; v_gene: TRBV11-2; j_gene: TRBJ2-3; abundance: few
CDR3aa: CASSYWGETTYNEQFF; CDR3nt: TGTGCCAGCAGTTACTGGGGGGAAACTACCTACAATGAGCAGTTCTTC; d_gene: NA; v_gene: TRBV6-2/TRBV6-3; j_gene: TRBJ2-1; abundance: many
CDR3aa: CASSLVGNYYEQYF; CDR3nt: TGTGCCAGCAGCTTAGTAGGGAATTACTACGAGCAGTACTTC; d_gene: NA; v_gene: TRBV11-2; j_gene: TRBJ2-7; abundance: NA
CDR3aa: CASSLDRTADTQYF; CDR3nt: TGCGCCAGCAGCCTCGACAGGACGGCAGATACGCAGTATTTT; d_gene: NA; v_gene: TRBV4-1; j_gene: TRBJ2-3; abundance: few
CDR3aa: CASSYFGGNQPQHF; CDR3nt: TGTGCCAGCAGTTACTTCGGGGGCAATCAGCCCCAGCATTTT; d_gene: NA; v_gene: TRBV6-2/TRBV6-3; j_gene: TRBJ1-5; abundance: NA
CDR3aa: CASTGTTDTGELFF; CDR3nt: TGTGCCAGCACCGGGACTACAGACACCGGGGAGCTGTTTTTT; d_gene: TRBD2; v_gene: TRBV6-1; j_gene: TRBJ2-2; abundance: NA
CDR3aa: CASSQAQGAQYNEQFF; CDR3nt: TGTGCCAGCAGCCAGGCACAGGGGGCACAATACAATGAGCAGTTCTTC; d_gene: TRBD1; v_gene: TRBV11-2; j_gene: TRBJ2-1; abundance: few
CDR3aa: CASIQTGESRSPLHF; CDR3nt: TGTGCCAGCATCCAGACAGGGGAATCTCGTTCACCCCTCCACTTT; d_gene: TRBD1; v_gene: TRBV28; j_gene: TRBJ1-6; abundance: NA
CDR3aa: CASSPEEGDRYNTGELFF; CDR3nt: TGCGCCAGCAGCCCTGAAGAAGGGGACAGATATAACACCGGGGAGCTGTTTTTT; d_gene: TRBD1; v_gene: TRBV4-3; j_gene: TRBJ2-2; abundance: NA
CDR3aa: CASSAVGGAMGPQHF; CDR3nt: TGTGCCAGCAGTGCGGTGGGGGGCGCCATGGGGCCCCAGCATTTT; d_gene: NA; v_gene: TRBV27; j_gene: TRBJ1-5; abundance: many
CDR3aa: CASSSAGRGYEQYF; CDR3nt: TGTGCCAGCAGTTCGGCAGGGAGGGGTTACGAGCAGTACTTC; d_gene: TRBD2; v_gene: TRBV28; j_gene: TRBJ2-7; abundance: NA
CDR3aa: CSARPGQFNTEAFF; CDR3nt: TGCAGTGCTAGACCCGGACAATTCAACACTGAAGCTTTCTTT; d_gene: NA; v_gene: TRBV20-1; j_gene: TRBJ1-1; abundance: few
CDR3aa: CSATQGRSNQPQHF; CDR3nt: TGCAGTGCCACACAGGGTCGGAGCAATCAGCCCCAGCATTTT; d_gene: NA; v_gene: TRBV20-1; j_gene: TRBJ1-5; abundance: few
CDR3aa: CSSGGTPNLYNEQFF; CDR3nt: TGCAGCTCCGGCGGGACTCCAAATCTATACAATGAGCAGTTCTTC; d_gene: NA; v_gene: TRBV29-1; j_gene: TRBJ2-1; abundance: many
CDR3aa: CASSPSFTDTQYF; CDR3nt: TGCGCCAGCAGCCCGTCATTCACAGATACGCAGTATTTT; d_gene: NA; v_gene: TRBV5-1; j_gene: TRBJ2-3; abundance: many